Shown below are 2 T cell receptor beta chains from a single sample sequenced in a study of T cells in Graves' hyperthyroidism and ophthalmopathy (dated by TCRdb to the late 2010s). The method was multiplex PCR. Sequencing was carried out with an Illumina HiSeq 2000. TCR beta CDR3 regions were amplified from RNA transcripts. A first-round RT-PCR of the TCR CDR3 used the HTBI primer set with the Qiagen OneStep RT-PCR kit. In-frame beta chains were kept once TCRdb had trimmed the public reads at Q25 with fastp and called clones with MiXCR. Rows with a matching CDR3 protein are joined into one entry that keeps the most common DNA and genes. The sample table records around 300,000 distinct CDR3 sequences; less than 30% of these occur just once. 20% to 30% of the sample comes from the top ten. Sequencing used blood. These receptors were obtained from a man aged 35-49 years with Graves' hyperthyroidism that later progressed to Graves' ophthalmopathy.

The chain combines TRBV20-1 with TRBJ1-1, with TRBD1 matching over 8 bases. The germline V gene has CDR1 DFQATT and CDR2 SNEGSKA (reference sequence). Trimming took 6 bases from V and 1 from J; bases not matched to a gene: 4. The CDR3 extends over 13 amino acids. The CDR3 DNA reads TGCAGTGCGCTGACAGGGGAGAACACTGAAGCTTTCTTT. Translated: CSALTGENTEAFF.

V usage is TRBV28 and J usage is TRBJ2-7; TRBD1 matches 9 bases. The CDR3 spans 13 residues. Losses at the gene ends were 4 bases for V and 11 bases for J; bases not matched to a gene: 9. The germline gives CDR1 MDHEN, CDR2 SYDVKM. CDR3 in amino acids: CASSSPRTGEKYF. The CDR3 region has the DNA TGTGCCAGCAGTTCACCTAGGACAGGGGAAAAGTACTTC. The variable domain in full, completed from reference TRBV28 and TRBJ2-7, reads DVKVTQSSRYLVKRTGEKVFLECVQDMDHENMFWYRQDPGLGLRLIYFSYDVKMKEKGDIPEGYSVSREKKERFSLILESASTNQTSMYLCASSSPRTGEKYFGPGTRLTVT.